Described below is a single T cell receptor (beta chain) sequence and its context. Only one count was recorded for this clone. This receptor's antigen is unknown. Base qualities are not at hand, and no much larger clone is one base apart. The data originate from a study of shared clonotypes between healthy human individuals (dated by TCRdb to 2020 to 2022). Study-wide context: The cohort included a few men and a couple of women between 18 and 49 years of age. Per donor, three plates each were used for CD4 naive and CD4 memory, two for CD8 naive, and one for CD8 memory. The study deeply sequenced blood TCR repertoires of about 5 healthy adults to estimate repertoire size and the extent of clonotype sharing between individuals. Each donor's leukapheresis produced roughly between roughly 0.85 and 10 billion PBMCs. To increase sequencing depth and limit assay-specific biases, different laboratories used diverse techniques to prepare libraries and sequence TCR repertoires. What the work shows at the level of the full study, not this receptor alone: Naive subsets generally had larger estimated clonotype richness than memory subsets. Compared with non-shared clonotypes, the clonotypes found in all four sorted-subset donors had higher generation probabilities. Even with the large sequencing depth, rarefaction of the sorted-subset datasets indicated that sequencing was incomplete. Pairwise subsampling led to the expectation that sequencing depth would affect the degree of clonotype sharing among donors. Because the study included only a small number of donors, the genetic and exposure-history diversity represented was limited. Across a handful of donors, approximately 5% of naive CD4, 3% to 4% of naive CD8, under 2.5% of memory CD4, and roughly 0.41% of memory CD8 clonotypes were shared. Sampling was restricted to blood, and TCR repertoires in tissues likely differ from the TCR repertoires found in blood.

Healthy HIV-negative adults with no recently reported acute infections or vaccinations were included as donors. Every donor was a Caucasian adult living in Nashville, Tennessee, USA. Magnetic negative selection was used to enrich CD4+ T cells, after which naive cells were positively selected on CD45RA and the negative fraction became the memory subset. Blood was obtained by leukapheresis, after which PBMCs were separated by Ficoll-Histopaque density gradient centrifugation and cryopreserved in liquid nitrogen vapor phase. Purity and quantity of every magnetically sorted T cell population were checked by analytical flow cytometry. Each sorted fraction had its genomic DNA isolated and then quantified by UV absorbance on a Nanodrop 2000c. The CDR1 and CDR2 encoded by the germline V gene (reference sequence) are MNHEY and SMNVEV. Trimming costs V 7 bases and J 10 bases, and their ends lie 20 bases apart. The CDR3, cysteine through phenylalanine, is 14 amino acids long. Only the CDR3 DNA is retained, 42 bases long and in frame from the first base.

TCR CDR3 regions were amplified from genomic DNA by multiplex PCR using the deep immunoSEQ assay. Extracted genomic DNA from each cell subset was distributed evenly across all wells of several immunoSEQ 96-well plates, and each plate was treated as a replicate. Each replicate PCR for sorted subsets received about 0.2 ug genomic DNA, equal to about 30,000 T cell genomes. Purified libraries were quantified with a Qubit 3.0 fluorometer, sized on a Bioanalyzer 2100, and re-quantified with the KAPA Library Quantification kit. Every immunoSEQ 96-well plate was sequenced on a separate single-read 150-cycle Illumina NextSeq 550 flow cell. As for the original processing: Because only junctional sequences without quality scores were contained in the immunoSEQ output, filtering matching that applied to full-length reads could not be performed. To assign V/J genes and CDR3, sequences were annotated using PyIR, a Python wrapper for IgBLAST v1.9, with IMGT germline references. Reads were filtered out if the reads had weak V/J assignments (E-value above 1e-6), no CDR3, stop codons, out-of-frame junctions, or ambiguous translated residues. V3J clonotypes were defined as sequences sharing the same inferred V gene, J gene, and CDR3 amino acid sequence. To compute the percentage overlap between repertoires, the number of shared unique clonotypes was divided by the size of the smaller repertoire. Repertoire richness was assessed with RTK rarefaction, the Chao1 estimator, and Recon v2.1 estimates of unobserved clonotypes. Generation probabilities for all TCRbeta clonotypes obtained by the gDNA method from a few donors were computed using OLGA. TCRdb re-hosts the immuneACCESS table, in-frame sequences only. Its copies lack some clones; in the studies checked, an unresolved V gene accounts for under half of them, and the cause for the rest is not known. D and trimming come from the DNA, and the V and J calls and clone size come from that table. Present in this sample are some 630,000 clones, about two thirds of which were seen just once. Roughly 1.8% of the sample rests with the top ten.

Sequenced: memory CD4+ T cells sorted from blood. The sample's cell subset or site, from its label and the paper: CD45RA-negative fraction. The TCR comes from a woman under 40 in good health. This receptor chain uses TRBV27 and TRBJ2-1; the D gene is possibly TRBD2, with 6 bases matching. The CDR3 loop reads CASILSGPAGEQFF. In nucleotide form, the sequence is TGTGCCAGCATATTATCCGGGCCTGCGGGGGAGCAGTTCTTC.